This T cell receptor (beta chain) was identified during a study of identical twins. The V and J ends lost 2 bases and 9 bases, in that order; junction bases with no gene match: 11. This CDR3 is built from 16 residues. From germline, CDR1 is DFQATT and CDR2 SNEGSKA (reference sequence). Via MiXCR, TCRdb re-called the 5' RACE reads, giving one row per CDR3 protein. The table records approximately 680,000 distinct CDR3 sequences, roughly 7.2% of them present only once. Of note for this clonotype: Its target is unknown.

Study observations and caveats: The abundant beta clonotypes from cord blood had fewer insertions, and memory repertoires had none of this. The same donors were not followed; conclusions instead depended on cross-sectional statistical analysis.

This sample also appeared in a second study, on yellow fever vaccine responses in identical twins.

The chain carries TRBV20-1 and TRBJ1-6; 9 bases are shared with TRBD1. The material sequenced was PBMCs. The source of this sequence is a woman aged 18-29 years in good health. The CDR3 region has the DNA TGCAGTGCTAGATTAGGGGCGGGACAGGGCTTTTCACCCCTCCACTTT. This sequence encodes CSARLGAGQGFSPLHF.